Sequencing of this TCR beta chain was carried out in a study of T cells in Graves' hyperthyroidism and ophthalmopathy. Amplification targeted TCR beta CDR3 regions from RNA transcripts. Primed by the HTBI set, a first-round RT-PCR was run on the TCR CDR3. TCRdb analysed the multiplex PCR reads with MiXCR anew, one entry per CDR3 protein. The data show approximately 370,000 distinct CDR3 sequences, with about 16% seen just once and 30% to 35% held by the top ten. With regard to this clonotype: Its antigen is currently unknown.

Study observations and caveats: Most thyroid clonotypes with frequency above 0.001 were detected in blood. Model output signaled ophthalmopathy a median around 6.9 months ahead of onset.

CDR3 length equals 13 residues. The germline V gene has CDR1 MNHNS and CDR2 SASEGT. V was shortened by 4 bases and J by 8 bases, with 11 bases between the two germline ends. The source is a woman aged 25 to 39 with Graves' hyperthyroidism. Sequencing input: blood. The V call is TRBV6-1, the J call TRBJ1-4; perhaps TRBD1 as D (5 bases). CDR3 residues: CASSGRVVEKLFF. The CDR3 nucleotides are TGTGCCAGCAGTGGCAGGGTAGTCGAAAAACTGTTTTTT.